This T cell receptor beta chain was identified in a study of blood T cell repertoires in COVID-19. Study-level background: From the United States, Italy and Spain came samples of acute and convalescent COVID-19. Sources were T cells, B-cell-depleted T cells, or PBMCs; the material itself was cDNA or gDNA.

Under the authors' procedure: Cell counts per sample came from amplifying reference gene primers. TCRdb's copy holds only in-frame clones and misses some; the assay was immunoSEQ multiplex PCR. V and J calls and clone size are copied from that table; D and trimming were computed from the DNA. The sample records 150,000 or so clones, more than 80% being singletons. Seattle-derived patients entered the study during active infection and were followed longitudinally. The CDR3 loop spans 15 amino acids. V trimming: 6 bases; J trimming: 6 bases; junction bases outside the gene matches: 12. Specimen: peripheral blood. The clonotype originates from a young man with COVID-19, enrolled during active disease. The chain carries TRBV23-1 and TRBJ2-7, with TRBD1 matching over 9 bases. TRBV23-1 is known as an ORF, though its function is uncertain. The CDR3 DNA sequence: TGCGCCAGCAGGGTACAGGGGGCAGGGACCGCCGAGCAGTACTTC. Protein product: CASRVQGAGTAEQYF.